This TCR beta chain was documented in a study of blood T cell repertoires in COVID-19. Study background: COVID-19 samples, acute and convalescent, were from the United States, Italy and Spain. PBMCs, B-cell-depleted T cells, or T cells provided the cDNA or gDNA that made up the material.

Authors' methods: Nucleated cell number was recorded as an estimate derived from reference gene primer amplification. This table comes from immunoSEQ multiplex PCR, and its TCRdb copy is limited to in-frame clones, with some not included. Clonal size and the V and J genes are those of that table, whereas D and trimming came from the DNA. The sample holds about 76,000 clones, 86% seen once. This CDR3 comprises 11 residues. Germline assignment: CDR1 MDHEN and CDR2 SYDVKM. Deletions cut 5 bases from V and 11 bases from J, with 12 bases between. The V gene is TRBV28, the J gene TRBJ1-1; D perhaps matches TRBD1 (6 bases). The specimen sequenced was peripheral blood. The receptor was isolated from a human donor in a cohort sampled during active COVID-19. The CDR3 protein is CASSTTGTAFF. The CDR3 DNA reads TGTGCCAGCAGTACGACAGGTACTGCTTTCTTT. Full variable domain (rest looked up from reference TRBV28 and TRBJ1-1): DVKVTQSSRYLVKRTGEKVFLECVQDMDHENMFWYRQDPGLGLRLIYFSYDVKMKEKGDIPEGYSVSREKKERFSLILESASTNQTSMYLCASSTTGTAFFGQGTRLTVV.